The source of this T cell receptor (beta chain) is a study of shared clonotypes between healthy human individuals. Findings and limits, study-wide: It was the few donors that limited the genetic and exposure-history diversity represented.

About this clone itself: No antigen is known for it.

The assay used deep level. The assay was immunoSEQ multiplex PCR, and TCRdb's table has in-frame clones only and misses some. Among 450,000 to 500,000 clones listed, around 80% were seen once. The donor cohort consisted entirely of Caucasian adults residing in Nashville, Tennessee. Sequencing input: PBMCs. The sequence derives from a woman aged 35 to 49 in good health. Some clones in this sample may be carry-over from other donors' samples.

In nucleotides, the CDR3 is TGTGCCAGCAGGACAGCTAATACAGCCCTCCACTTT. Translating gives CASRTANTALHF. The chain has TRBV6-1 and TRBJ1-6; D possibly corresponds to TRBD1 (5 bases). Looked up from germline, CDR1 is MNHNS and CDR2 is SASEGT. V was shortened by 6 bases and J by 14 bases, with 14 bases between the two germline ends. There are 12 residues in the CDR3.